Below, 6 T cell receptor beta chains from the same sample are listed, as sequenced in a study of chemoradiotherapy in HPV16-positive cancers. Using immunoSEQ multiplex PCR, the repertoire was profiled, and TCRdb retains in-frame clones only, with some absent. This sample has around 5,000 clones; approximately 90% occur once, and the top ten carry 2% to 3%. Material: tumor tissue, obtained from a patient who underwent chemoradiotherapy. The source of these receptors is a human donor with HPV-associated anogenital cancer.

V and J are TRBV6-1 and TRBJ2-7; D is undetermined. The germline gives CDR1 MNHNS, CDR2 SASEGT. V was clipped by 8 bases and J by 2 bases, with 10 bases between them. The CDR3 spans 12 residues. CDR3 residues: CASGRITYEQYF. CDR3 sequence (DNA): TGTGCCAGCGGCAGAATTACCTACGAGCAGTACTTC.

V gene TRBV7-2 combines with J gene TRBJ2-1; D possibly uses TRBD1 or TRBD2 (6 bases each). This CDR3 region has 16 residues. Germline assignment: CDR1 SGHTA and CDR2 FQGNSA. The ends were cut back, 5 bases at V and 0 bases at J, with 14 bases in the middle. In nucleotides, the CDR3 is TGTGCCAGCAGCCGGGCGGGGACAAGCTCCTACAATGAGCAGTTCTTC. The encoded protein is CASSRAGTSSYNEQFF.

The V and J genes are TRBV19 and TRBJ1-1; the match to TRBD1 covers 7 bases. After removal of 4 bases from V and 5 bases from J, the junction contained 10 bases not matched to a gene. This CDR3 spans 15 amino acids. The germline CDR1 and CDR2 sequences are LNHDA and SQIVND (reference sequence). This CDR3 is CASSTTLDRRTEAFF. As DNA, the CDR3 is TGTGCCAGTAGTACCACCCTGGACAGGCGAACTGAAGCTTTCTTT.

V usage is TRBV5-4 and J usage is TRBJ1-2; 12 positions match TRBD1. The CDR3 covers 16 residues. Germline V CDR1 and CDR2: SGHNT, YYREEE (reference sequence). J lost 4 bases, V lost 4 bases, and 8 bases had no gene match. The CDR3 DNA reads TGTGCCAGCAGCAGGGGACCGGGACAGGGGGCCTATGGCTACACCTTC. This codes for CASSRGPGQGAYGYTF. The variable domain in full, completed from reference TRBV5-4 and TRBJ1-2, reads ETGVTQSPTHLIKTRGQQVTLRCSSQSGHNTVSWYQQALGQGPQFIFQYYREEENGRGNFPPRFSGLQFPNYSSELNVNALELDDSALYLCASSRGPGQGAYGYTFGSGTRLTVV.

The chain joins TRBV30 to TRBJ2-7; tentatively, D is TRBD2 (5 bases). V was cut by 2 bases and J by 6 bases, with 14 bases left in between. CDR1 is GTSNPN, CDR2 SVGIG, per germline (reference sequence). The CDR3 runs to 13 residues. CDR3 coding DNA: TGTGCCTGGAGTAAGCGGATCCCCATCGAGCAGTACTTC. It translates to CAWSKRIPIEQYF.

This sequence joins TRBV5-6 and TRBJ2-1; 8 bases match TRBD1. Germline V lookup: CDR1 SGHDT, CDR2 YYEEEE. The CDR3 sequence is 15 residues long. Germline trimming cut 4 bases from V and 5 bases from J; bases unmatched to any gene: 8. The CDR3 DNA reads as TGTGCCAGCAGCACCGGACAGGGCCCCCACAATGAGCAGTTCTTC. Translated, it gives CASSTGQGPHNEQFF.